Listed below are T cell receptor beta chains from one sample, sequenced in a study of CD8+CD57+ T cells in acquired aplastic anemia. TCRdb reprocessed the reads with MiXCR, giving one entry per CDR3 protein. The sample includes about 41,000 distinct CDR3 sequences, 63% of them seen just once. The sample consisted of sorted CD4+, CD8+, or CD8+CD57+ T cells (not recorded which) from PBMCs. The receptors derive from a human donor with aplastic anemia. CDR3s include the opening cysteine and the closing phenylalanine or tryptophan. Fields, in order: J gene, D gene, CDR3 length, clone size, V gene, CDR3 protein, CDR3 DNA. D genes are given only for firm matches. Clone size is stated in some rows and not others, as once, few, many or a class when expanded.

j_gene: TRBJ2-6
d_gene: -
len: 14
abundance: -
v_gene: TRBV14
CDR3aa: CASSQGSGANVLTF
CDR3nt: TGTGCCAGCAGCCAAGGGTCTGGGGCCAACGTCCTGACTTTC

j_gene: TRBJ2-5
d_gene: -
len: 16
abundance: -
v_gene: TRBV15
CDR3aa: CATSSLSGGAVETQYF
CDR3nt: TGTGCCACCAGCAGCTTAAGTGGGGGGGCCGTGGAGACCCAGTACTTC

j_gene: TRBJ2-1
d_gene: -
len: 15
abundance: -
v_gene: TRBV2
CDR3aa: CASSVGRSSYNEQFF
CDR3nt: TGTGCCAGCAGCGTGGGACGTAGCTCCTACAATGAGCAGTTCTTC

j_gene: TRBJ2-4
d_gene: -
len: 13
abundance: -
v_gene: TRBV2
CDR3aa: CASRGDGKNIQYF
CDR3nt: TGTGCCAGCAGGGGGGACGGCAAAAACATTCAGTACTTC

j_gene: TRBJ1-1
d_gene: TRBD1
len: 13
abundance: -
v_gene: TRBV7-2
CDR3aa: CASSHRGNTEAFF
CDR3nt: TGTGCCAGCAGCCACAGGGGGAACACTGAAGCTTTCTTT

j_gene: TRBJ2-7
d_gene: TRBD1
len: 13
abundance: -
v_gene: TRBV5-4
CDR3aa: CASSSRQGYEQYF
CDR3nt: TGTGCCAGCAGTTCTCGACAGGGCTACGAGCAGTACTTC

j_gene: TRBJ1-2
d_gene: -
len: 13
abundance: -
v_gene: TRBV2
CDR3aa: CASSAVGPYGYTF
CDR3nt: TGTGCCAGCAGTGCGGTCGGCCCCTATGGCTACACCTTC

j_gene: TRBJ1-2
d_gene: -
len: 16
abundance: many
v_gene: TRBV10-3
CDR3aa: CAISERTATPDYGYTF
CDR3nt: TGTGCCATCAGTGAAAGGACAGCCACCCCGGACTATGGCTACACCTTC

j_gene: TRBJ2-7
d_gene: TRBD1
len: 15
abundance: many
v_gene: TRBV5-8
CDR3aa: CASSVDRDEVSEQYF
CDR3nt: TGTGCCAGCAGCGTCGACAGGGACGAGGTGAGCGAGCAGTACTTC

j_gene: TRBJ1-5
d_gene: TRBD1
len: 17
abundance: once
v_gene: TRBV10-3
CDR3aa: CAISGDRGFGSNQPQHF
CDR3nt: TGTGCCATCAGTGGGGACAGGGGGTTCGGAAGCAATCAGCCCCAGCATTTT

j_gene: TRBJ1-5
d_gene: -
len: 16
abundance: -
v_gene: TRBV24-1
CDR3aa: CATSSDVGERSQPQHF
CDR3nt: TGTGCCACCAGCTCAGATGTGGGGGAACGCAGTCAGCCCCAGCATTTT

j_gene: TRBJ2-5
d_gene: -
len: 14
abundance: once
v_gene: TRBV2
CDR3aa: CASSEGRFAGTQYF
CDR3nt: TGTGCCAGCAGTGAGGGCAGGTTCGCGGGGACCCAGTACTTC

j_gene: TRBJ2-5
d_gene: -
len: 13
abundance: -
v_gene: TRBV10-3
CDR3aa: CAISADGEETQYF
CDR3nt: TGTGCCATCAGCGCCGACGGGGAAGAGACCCAGTACTTC

j_gene: TRBJ1-6
d_gene: -
len: 15
abundance: hyperexpanded
v_gene: TRBV9
CDR3aa: CASSVVDSPISPLHF
CDR3nt: TGTGCCAGCAGCGTAGTGGACTCACCGATTTCACCCCTCCACTTT

j_gene: TRBJ1-5
d_gene: -
len: 13
abundance: many
v_gene: TRBV5-8
CDR3aa: CASSLTDGGPQHF
CDR3nt: TGTGCCAGCAGCTTGACCGACGGGGGGCCCCAGCATTTT

j_gene: TRBJ2-1
d_gene: -
len: 14
abundance: many
v_gene: TRBV6-4
CDR3aa: CASSPSGTHNEQFF
CDR3nt: TGTGCCAGCAGCCCATCCGGGACACACAATGAGCAGTTCTTC